The text below deals with one T cell receptor beta chain. The CDR3 is made up of 12 amino acids. The germline V and J ends were trimmed by 9 bases and 4 bases, with 12 bases remaining between them. In the original workflow: Amplification of reference gene primers was used by the study to estimate nucleated cell counts. The method was immunoSEQ multiplex PCR; TCRdb's version includes in-frame clones alone and lacks a portion of them. V and J calls and clone size are as listed in that table; D and trimming were resolved from the DNA. The sample contains roughly 45,000 clones, approximately 88% of which appear only once. This sample is drawn from a study of blood T cell repertoires in COVID-19. For the study at large: From the United States, Italy and Spain came samples of acute and convalescent COVID-19. In each case, the material was cDNA or gDNA derived from T cells, B-cell-depleted T cells, or PBMCs.

V and J are TRBV12-3 or TRBV12-4 and TRBJ1-2, with D maybe TRBD1 (6 bases). What was sequenced was peripheral blood. The origin of this receptor is a man aged 45-65 years with active COVID-19. CDR3 bases: TGTGCCAGTTCAGGGGACGTCTATGGCTACACCTTC. Translated: CASSGDVYGYTF.